A single sample is the source of the 20 T cell receptor beta chains below, sequenced in a study of PD-L1 blockade in urothelial cancer. Only in-frame clones appear in the TCRdb table, and some are missing; sequencing was by immunoSEQ multiplex PCR. The repertoire has 70,000 or so clones, 84% of them found once; the top ten carry around 4.7%. Sequencing was performed on PBMCs, taken around atezolizumab (anti-PD-L1) treatment. The receptor source for this set is a man in his 70s with urothelial cancer.

This clone is a singleton in its sample. This chain connects TRBV29-1 to TRBJ2-1; D is perhaps TRBD2 (6 bases). Germline assignment: CDR1 SQVTM and CDR2 ANQGSEA. Trimming removed 7 bases at V and 10 bases at J, with 14 bases between. The CDR3 extends over 11 amino acids. CDR3 in amino acids: CSARRGDEQFF. Written as DNA, the CDR3 is TGCAGCGCCAGACGCGGGGACGAGCAGTTCTTC.

The V call is TRBV28, the J call TRBJ2-7; maybe TRBD1 (8 bases). Germline V gene data show CDR1 as MDHEN and CDR2 as SYDVKM. V was shortened by 5 bases and J by 6 bases, with 17 bases between the two germline ends. The CDR3 consists of 14 residues. The CDR3 nucleotides read TGTGCCAGCAGTGAAGGACAGGGAGGGTCCGAGCAGTACTTC. Amino acids: CASSEGQGGSEQYF.

This clone was detected only once. The chain links TRBV11-2 to TRBJ2-2; tentatively, D is TRBD1 (6 bases). The CDR3 covers 16 residues. Trimming stripped 1 base from V and 0 bases from J, with 9 bases between. Germline CDR1 reads SGHAT; CDR2 reads FQNNGV. The CDR3 nucleotides read TGTGCCAGCAGCTTAGGGGGGACATCGAACACCGGGGAGCTGTTTTTT. Translation gives CASSLGGTSNTGELFF. Variable domain in full (rest from reference TRBV11-2 and TRBJ2-2): EAGVAQSPRYKIIEKRQSVAFWCNPISGHATLYWYQQILGQGPKLLIQFQNNGVVDDSQLPKDRFSAERLKGVDSTLKIQPAKLEDSAVYLCASSLGGTSNTGELFFGEGSRLTVL.

The rearrangement joins TRBV7-9 to TRBJ2-1; tentative D call: TRBD2 (5 bases). V was pared by 5 bases and J by 6 bases, with 17 bases between. Looked up from germline, CDR1 is SEHNR and CDR2 is FQNEAQ (reference sequence). CDR3 length: 15 amino acids. CDR3 region: CASSPLVTGINEQFF. CDR3 nucleotide sequence: TGTGCCAGCAGCCCCCTAGTGACCGGGATCAATGAGCAGTTCTTC.

The chain joins TRBV10-1 to TRBJ2-2; D perhaps matches TRBD2 (6 bases). V was clipped by 8 bases and J by 4 bases, with 11 bases between them. The CDR3 loop spans 13 amino acids. From germline, CDR1 is WNHNN and CDR2 SYGVQD (reference sequence). The CDR3 is CASGGSLTGELFF. Here the CDR3 DNA reads TGCGCCAGCGGGGGGTCTCTCACCGGGGAGCTGTTTTTT.

The rearrangement uses TRBV5-4 and TRBJ1-2; 7 bases are shared with TRBD1. Germline assignment: CDR1 SGHNT and CDR2 YYREEE (reference sequence). The CDR3 consists of 15 residues. Trimming took 3 bases from V and 5 from J; bases not matched to a gene: 10. The CDR3 coding sequence is TGTGCCAGCAGCTCCACTCAGGGGGTGCAGTATGGCTACACCTTC. Amino acids: CASSSTQGVQYGYTF. The full variable domain, completed using reference TRBV5-4 and TRBJ1-2, is ETGVTQSPTHLIKTRGQQVTLRCSSQSGHNTVSWYQQALGQGPQFIFQYYREEENGRGNFPPRFSGLQFPNYSSELNVNALELDDSALYLCASSSTQGVQYGYTFGSGTRLTVV.

The rearrangement uses TRBV29-1 and TRBJ1-1, with 9 bases fitting TRBD1. The germline CDR1 and CDR2 sequences are SQVTM and ANQGSEA. The CDR3 is 15 amino acids. The ends lost 4 bases at V and 0 bases at J; junction bases unmatched: 6. The CDR3 is CSVGLQGALNTEAFF. The CDR3 nucleotides read TGCAGCGTTGGGTTACAGGGGGCTTTGAACACTGAAGCTTTCTTT.

The V gene is TRBV5-1, the J gene TRBJ2-5, with D perhaps TRBD2 (5 bases). This CDR3 is 14 amino acids long. The V gene's germline CDR1 is SGHRS and CDR2 YFSETQ. The V end lost 0 bases, the J end lost 3 bases, and 9 bases lay between the germline ends. DNA for the CDR3: TGCGCCAGCAGCTTGGGGATGACTAAAGAGACCCAGTACTTC. Translated: CASSLGMTKETQYF.

The chain combines TRBV7-9 with TRBJ2-3; TRBD2 might be the D (6 bases). Trimming pared 2 bases from V and 2 bases from J, leaving 14 bases between. The germline V gene has CDR1 SEHNR and CDR2 FQNEAQ (reference sequence). The CDR3 consists of 16 residues. CDR3 residues: CASSLLDSGITDTQYF. The DNA for the CDR3 is TGTGCCAGCAGCTTACTGGATAGCGGAATCACAGATACGCAGTATTTT.

The genes are TRBV5-1 and TRBJ2-7; TRBD1 aligns across 8 bases. Germline V gene lookup returns CDR1 SGHRS and CDR2 YFSETQ. The J segment lost 9 bases and the V segment lost 3 bases, leaving 11 bases of the junction unmatched. The CDR3 consists of 14 residues. The DNA for the CDR3 is TGCGCCAGCAGCTCCGAAACAGGGGGGTTAGGGCAGTACTTC. Its protein is CASSSETGGLGQYF.

The chain carries TRBV6-1 and TRBJ2-7, with 14 positions matching TRBD2. V lost 10 bases, J lost 4 bases, and 9 bases stayed unmatched. This CDR3 spans 15 amino acids. CDR1 and CDR2 from the germline V gene are MNHNS and SASEGT. CDR3 DNA sequence: TGTGCCACCTCCAGAGGGACTAGCGGGAGTTACGAGCAGTACTTC. Its protein product is CATSRGTSGSYEQYF.

The chain couples TRBV6-6 to TRBJ2-5; 12 bases agree with TRBD2. The CDR3 loop spans 14 amino acids. V lost 6 bases to trimming and J lost 5 bases; unmatched junction nucleotides: 4. CDR1 and CDR2 from the germline V gene are MNHNY and SVGAGI (reference sequence). The CDR3 DNA sequence: TGTGCCAGCAGGCTAGCGGGAGGGATCGAGACCCAGTACTTC. Its translation: CASRLAGGIETQYF.

The chain uses TRBV5-4 and TRBJ2-4; 9 bases are a match to TRBD2. The J segment lost 5 bases and the V segment lost 6 bases, leaving 3 bases of the junction unmatched. CDR3 length equals 13 residues. CDR1 is SGHNT and CDR2 is YYREEE in the germline V gene (reference sequence). CDR3 DNA sequence: TGTGCCAGCAACTTAGCGGGAGAAAACATTCAGTACTTC. It specifies CASNLAGENIQYF.

The V and J genes are TRBV7-9 and TRBJ1-4, with D unresolved. CDR3 length equals 14 residues. Trimming shortened V by 5 bases and J by 0 bases, and 7 bases separated the two germline ends. Germline V lookup: CDR1 SEHNR, CDR2 FQNEAQ (reference sequence). CDR3 loop: CASSPRATNEKLFF. CDR3 nucleotides: TGTGCCAGCAGCCCGAGGGCAACTAATGAAAAACTGTTTTTT.

The rearrangement links TRBV5-4 to TRBJ2-7, with D hard to call. Germline CDR1 SGHNT, CDR2 YYREEE (reference sequence). V was shortened by 0 bases and J by 3 bases, with 7 bases between the two germline ends. This CDR3 is 13 amino acids long. For the CDR3, the DNA is TGTGCCAGCAGCTTGGACAGCCACTACGAGCAGTACTTC. It specifies CASSLDSHYEQYF.

This clone was observed a single time. The CDR3 loop reads CASSLAELAKNIQYF. The CDR3 nucleotides are TGTGCCAGCAGCTTGGCGGAGTTGGCCAAAAACATTCAGTACTTC. The gene calls are TRBV28 and TRBJ2-4; D uncertain. Germline CDR1 MDHEN, CDR2 SYDVKM. The CDR3 totals 15 residues. Trimming shortened V by 6 bases and J by 1 base, and 13 bases separated the two germline ends.

This rearrangement joins TRBV23-1 to TRBJ2-7; D is perhaps TRBD1 (6 bases). TRBV23-1 is labeled an ORF, and its function is uncertain. Trimming stripped 3 bases from V and 0 bases from J, with 18 bases between. CDR3 length: 17 residues. The CDR3 nucleotides read TGCGCCAGCAGTCATTCTTGCACGCAGGGGTCCTCCTACGAGCAGTACTTC. Amino acids: CASSHSCTQGSSYEQYF.

This clone has a handful of counts. The same CDR3 can be traced to other DNA sequences in this sample. The rearrangement uses TRBV19 and TRBJ2-7; 9 bases agree with TRBD1. From germline, CDR1 is LNHDA and CDR2 SQIVND (reference sequence). The CDR3 loop spans 14 amino acids. With 6 bases clipped from V and 2 bases from J, the junction kept 5 bases outside the gene matches. DNA of the CDR3: TGTGCCAGTAGCCCGGGACAGGGCCCCTACGAGCAGTACTTC. Protein sequence: CASSPGQGPYEQYF.

The gene calls are TRBV28 and TRBJ2-3; perhaps TRBD2 as D (5 bases). Per germline, CDR1 MDHEN and CDR2 SYDVKM. This CDR3 comprises 15 residues. Trimming left V 6 bases short and J 3 bases short, with 16 bases between. The chain's CDR3 is CASSDYTGKTDTQYF. The CDR3 coding sequence is TGTGCCAGCAGCGACTACACGGGAAAGACAGATACGCAGTATTTT.

This chain uses TRBV5-4 with TRBJ2-2, with D perhaps matching TRBD1 (5 bases). This CDR3 region has 13 residues. Deletions cut 3 bases from V and 7 bases from J, with 10 bases between. The germline gives CDR1 SGHNT, CDR2 YYREEE (reference sequence). The CDR3 loop is CASSSRQIGELFF. The CDR3 nucleotides read TGTGCCAGCAGCTCCCGACAGATCGGGGAGCTGTTTTTT. Supplemented by reference TRBV5-4 and TRBJ2-2, the full variable domain reads ETGVTQSPTHLIKTRGQQVTLRCSSQSGHNTVSWYQQALGQGPQFIFQYYREEENGRGNFPPRFSGLQFPNYSSELNVNALELDDSALYLCASSSRQIGELFFGEGSRLTVL.